The entry below gives a single T cell receptor beta chain sequence along with its context. CDR3 length equals 15 residues. Germline CDR1 and CDR2: SGHRS and YFSETQ. Between the trimmed V and J ends, which lost 4 bases and 2 bases, there was a span of 15 bases. Preparation of the TCRbeta library was carried out with unique molecular identifiers. TCRdb called the PCR reads again in MiXCR, with one record for every CDR3 protein. The data contain about 460,000 distinct CDR3 sequences, around 13% of them seen just once; the ten biggest clones take up 4.5% to 6%. The entry originates in a study of T-cell reconstitution after alpha-beta-depleted transplantation in children.

The TCR originated in a human donor who donated a stem cell graft to a child with combined immunodeficiency. Specimen: PBMCs from the stem cell graft donor, collected from the stem cell graft. The V call is TRBV5-1, the J call TRBJ2-5; D may be TRBD1 (6 bases). CDR3 coding DNA: TGCGCCAGCAGCCCCCGGACAGCTTCTCAAGAGACCCAGTACTTC. This sequence encodes CASSPRTASQETQYF.